One and the same sample provided the 27 T cell receptor beta chains below, sequenced in a study of CD8 T cells in Susac syndrome. RNA totalling about 0.5 to 1 ug underwent reverse transcription with random hexamers. TCRdb re-called the immunoSEQ multiplex PCR reads with MiXCR, one entry per CDR3 protein. Among some 210,000 distinct CDR3 sequences listed, about 94% were seen once. The sequencing input was CD4+ T cells from PBMCs. Receptor source: a human donor with Susac syndrome.

This chain connects TRBV20-1 to TRBJ1-1; possible D gene TRBD1, 5 bases. Germline assignment: CDR1 DFQATT and CDR2 SNEGSKA (reference sequence). The V and J ends lost 6 bases and 1 base respectively, with 12 bases between them. The CDR3 is made up of 13 amino acids. The chain's CDR3 is CSALFGGNTEAFF. The CDR3 DNA sequence: TGCAGTGCCTTATTTGGGGGGAACACTGAAGCTTTCTTT.

This clonotype was seen just once. The chain employs TRBV28 and TRBJ1-5; D not certain. V gave up 4 bases and J gave up 1 base, with 8 bases separating them. CDR3 length: 14 amino acids. The germline gives CDR1 MDHEN, CDR2 SYDVKM. The CDR3 loop reads CASSSQDSNQPQHF. The CDR3 DNA follows: TGTGCCAGCAGTTCTCAGGACAGCAATCAGCCCCAGCATTTT.

The chain carries TRBV30 and TRBJ1-1; D may be TRBD1 (5 bases). The CDR3 length is 15 residues. Per germline, CDR1 GTSNPN and CDR2 SVGIG (reference sequence). V lost 4 bases and J 5 bases, leaving 20 bases between the germline ends. CDR3 bases: TGTGCCTGGACCCGCCCGGGGGTAGGGGCTACTGAAGCTTTCTTT. Translated: CAWTRPGVGATEAFF.

This chain connects TRBV30 to TRBJ1-1, with 7 bases lining up with TRBD1. CDR1 is GTSNPN and CDR2 is SVGIG in the germline V gene (reference sequence). CDR3 length equals 11 residues. V shed 2 bases, J shed 8 bases, and the junction held 2 bases outside the gene matches. The CDR3 DNA reads TGTGCCTGGAGTTGGGACAGCGAAGCTTTCTTT. This translates into CAWSWDSEAFF.

The CDR3 sequence is CASSPRWDGEAFF. For the CDR3, the DNA is TGTGCCAGCAGCCCGAGGTGGGACGGTGAAGCTTTCTTT. V and J are TRBV9 and TRBJ1-1; TRBD1 might be the D (5 bases). The CDR3 has 13 amino acids. Germline CDR1 SGDLS, CDR2 YYNGEE. Trimming left V 4 bases short and J 7 bases short, with 14 bases between. The full variable domain, its missing parts supplied by reference TRBV9 and TRBJ1-1, is DSGVTQTPKHLITATGQRVTLRCSPRSGDLSVYWYQQSLDQGLQFLIQYYNGEERAKGNILERFSAQQFPDLHSELNLSSLELGDSALYFCASSPRWDGEAFFGQGTRLTVV.

The rearrangement joins TRBV6-6 to TRBJ1-1, with D possibly being TRBD1 (5 bases). Germline loops: CDR1 MNHNY, CDR2 SVGAGI (reference sequence). This CDR3 has 14 amino acids. V was cut by 8 bases and J by 11 bases, with 24 bases left in between. CDR3 nucleotides: TGTGCCAGCTCCAGTTACTCGGGGCAGCTCGAGGCTTTCTTT. Residues: CASSSYSGQLEAFF.

This rearrangement joins TRBV29-1 to TRBJ1-1; D possibly corresponds to TRBD1 (6 bases). CDR1 is SQVTM and CDR2 is ANQGSEA in the germline V gene. The CDR3 extends over 12 amino acids. V was shortened by 7 bases and J by 3 bases, with 12 bases between the two germline ends. CDR3 nucleotide sequence: TGCAGCGACAGGGAAGGGGACACTGAAGCTTTCTTT. Encoded protein: CSDREGDTEAFF.

V is TRBV20-1 and J is TRBJ2-1; 8 positions agree with TRBD1. V lost 5 bases to trimming and J lost 7 bases; unmatched junction nucleotides: 16. The germline CDR1 and CDR2 sequences are DFQATT and SNEGSKA (reference sequence). This CDR3 has 16 amino acids. CDR3 sequence reads: CSASPDGDRRRNEQFF. DNA for the CDR3: TGCAGTGCTTCCCCAGACGGGGACAGGAGACGGAATGAGCAGTTCTTC.

The chain carries TRBV6-2 or TRBV6-3 and TRBJ2-1; 8 nucleotides align to TRBD2. Germline assignment: CDR1 MNHEY and CDR2 SVGEGT. The CDR3 is made up of 16 amino acids. After removal of 4 bases from V and 2 bases from J, the junction contained 7 bases not matched to a gene. The CDR3 DNA is TGTGCCAGCAGTTCCAACTCGGGGGGGCCCTACAATGAGCAGTTCTTC. It translates to CASSSNSGGPYNEQFF.

V gene TRBV20-1 combines with J gene TRBJ1-1, with 8 bases that match TRBD1. Unmatched junction bases numbered 14, after V lost 2 bases and J lost 3 bases. Germline V lookup: CDR1 DFQATT, CDR2 SNEGSKA (reference sequence). The CDR3 is 17 residues long. The CDR3 here is CSARPALQTGGYTEAFF. CDR3 nucleotides: TGCAGTGCTAGACCAGCCTTACAAACAGGGGGGTACACTGAAGCTTTCTTT.

This clonotype turned up a few times. V is TRBV5-6 and J is TRBJ1-2, with TRBD1 as a possible D gene (6 bases). Trimming shortened V by 4 bases and J by 2 bases, and 9 bases separated the two germline ends. The CDR3 consists of 13 residues. CDR1 is SGHDT, CDR2 YYEEEE, per germline. CDR3 protein: CASSLGQNYGYTF. The DNA of the CDR3 is TGTGCCAGCAGCCTTGGACAGAACTATGGCTACACCTTC.

The chain is built from TRBV10-3 and TRBJ1-2; a possible D gene is TRBD1 (6 bases). This CDR3 has 18 amino acids. Trimming stripped 6 bases from V and 0 bases from J, with 23 bases between. Germline lookup yields CDR1 ENHRY and CDR2 SYGVKD. In nucleotides, the CDR3 is TGTGCCATCAGAGAGCCATACGAACAGGGCATATCTAACTATGGCTACACCTTC. Translating gives CAIREPYEQGISNYGYTF.

A single count supports this clonotype. This chain links TRBV5-1 with TRBJ1-1, with a weak D call TRBD1 (6 bases). There are 13 residues in the CDR3. Trimming stripped 8 bases from V and 5 bases from J, with 16 bases between. Per the germline V gene, CDR1 is SGHRS and CDR2 is YFSETQ. The CDR3 DNA follows: TGCGCCAGTCAGGGGCAATTGGGGACTGAAGCTTTCTTT. Protein product: CASQGQLGTEAFF.

The chain uses TRBV14 and TRBJ1-5, with 7 bases identical to TRBD1. CDR1 is SGHDN, CDR2 FVKESK, per germline. The CDR3 length is 17 residues. Unmatched junction bases numbered 8, after V lost 0 bases and J lost 3 bases. In DNA, the CDR3 is TGTGCCAGCAGCCAAGATGGAGACAGGGCCAACAATCAGCCCCAGCATTTT. It specifies CASSQDGDRANNQPQHF.

The V call is TRBV14, the J call TRBJ1-5, with D unclear. Germline V gene data show CDR1 as SGHDN and CDR2 as FVKESK. The V and J ends lost 0 bases and 6 bases respectively, with 6 bases between them. This CDR3 is built from 13 residues. The CDR3 here is CASSQDLSQPQHF. The CDR3 nucleotides read TGTGCCAGCAGCCAAGATTTGAGTCAGCCCCAGCATTTT.

CDR3 nucleotide sequence: TGCAGCGTTACAGGGTGGAACACTGAAGCTTTCTTT. This translates into CSVTGWNTEAFF. The chain is built from TRBV29-1 and TRBJ1-1; D might be TRBD1 (6 bases). The germline V gene encodes CDR1 SQVTM and CDR2 ANQGSEA. The CDR3 is 12 amino acids. The V end was cut by 5 bases, the J end by 1 base, with 8 bases between.

This rearrangement joins TRBV20-1 to TRBJ2-7, with D perhaps matching TRBD2 (6 bases). The CDR3 is 12 amino acids. Looked up from germline, CDR1 is DFQATT and CDR2 is SNEGSKA (reference sequence). Trimming stripped 7 bases from V and 2 bases from J, with 12 bases between. For the CDR3, the DNA is TGCAGTGTGTTCAGGGAGGCCTACGAGCAGTACTTC. Amino acids: CSVFREAYEQYF.

The rearrangement joins TRBV9 to TRBJ2-5; TRBD1 matches 7 bases. Germline values: CDR1 SGDLS, CDR2 YYNGEE. Trimming removed 4 bases from V and 0 bases from J; junction bases left unmatched: 12. This CDR3 contains 17 residues. The DNA of the CDR3 is TGTGCCAGCAGCCCCACTGGGGACAGTTGGTACCAAGAGACCCAGTACTTC. Amino acids: CASSPTGDSWYQETQYF.

This sequence joins TRBV19 and TRBJ2-1, with 11 nucleotides matching TRBD2. CDR1 is LNHDA and CDR2 is SQIVND in the germline V gene (reference sequence). The junction had 5 bases not matched to a gene; V was cut back by 5 bases and J by 8 bases. This CDR3 has 14 amino acids. CDR3 sequence reads: CASSLAGGPHEQFF. CDR3 in DNA: TGTGCCAGTAGTTTAGCGGGGGGGCCGCATGAGCAGTTCTTC.

V and J are TRBV30 and TRBJ1-1; no clear D. The CDR3 runs 13 residues. The germline V gene has CDR1 GTSNPN and CDR2 SVGIG (reference sequence). V lost 0 bases to trimming and J lost 1 base, with 6 bases between them. CDR3 protein: CAWSVKGNTEAFF. DNA of the CDR3: TGTGCCTGGAGTGTAAAGGGGAACACTGAAGCTTTCTTT.

The chain links TRBV6-2 or TRBV6-3 to TRBJ2-6; D call uncertain. The V end lost 0 bases, the J end lost 0 bases, and 9 bases lay between the germline ends. Germline V CDR1 and CDR2: MNHEY, SVGEGT. The CDR3 is 17 residues long. CDR3 sequence: CASSYSVFRSGANVLTF. The CDR3 bases are TGTGCCAGCAGTTACTCGGTCTTTCGCTCTGGGGCCAACGTCCTGACTTTC.

This clonotype was observed a single time. The chain links TRBV18 to TRBJ1-2, with D maybe TRBD1 (6 bases). There are 14 residues in the CDR3. Germline CDR1 is KGHSH and CDR2 is LQKENI. V gave up 3 bases and J gave up 2 bases, with 10 bases separating them. CDR3 nucleotides: TGTGCCAGCTCACCTTCACAGGGAAACTATGGCTACACCTTC. It is translated as CASSPSQGNYGYTF.

The rearrangement uses TRBV10-3 and TRBJ1-2; TRBD1 matches 8 bases. The length of the CDR3 is 13 residues. Germline CDR1 is ENHRY and CDR2 is SYGVKD. V was pared by 6 bases and J by 0 bases, with 0 bases of the junction left unmatched. CDR3 DNA sequence: TGTGCCATCAGGGACAGGGCTAACTATGGCTACACCTTC. This translates into CAIRDRANYGYTF.

The chain recombines TRBV19 with TRBJ1-2, with 7 bases matching TRBD1. CDR1 LNHDA and CDR2 SQIVND come from the germline V gene (reference sequence). The ends lost 4 bases at V and 8 bases at J; junction bases unmatched: 13. This CDR3 has 15 residues. CDR3 nucleotide sequence: TGTGCCAGTAGTAAAGAGGGACAGTTGGTGATCGGCTACACCTTC. Translated: CASSKEGQLVIGYTF.

V is TRBV25-1 and J is TRBJ1-3, with D perhaps matching TRBD1 (6 bases). The V gene's germline CDR1 is MGHDK and CDR2 SYGVNS. V was shortened by 3 bases and J by 4 bases, with 13 bases between the two germline ends. This CDR3 is built from 15 residues. CDR3 DNA: TGTGCCAGCAGTGAGGCTACAGGGATCGGAAACACCATATATTTT. It encodes CASSEATGIGNTIYF.

The V and J genes are TRBV11-2 and TRBJ2-5; the match to TRBD1 covers 7 bases. Losses at the gene ends were 5 bases for V and 5 bases for J; bases not matched to a gene: 5. Germline V lookup: CDR1 SGHAT, CDR2 FQNNGV. This CDR3 has 13 residues. The CDR3, as DNA: TGTGCCAGCAGCACAGGGGTCGGGGAGACCCAGTACTTC. Encoded protein: CASSTGVGETQYF.

The CDR3 DNA follows: TGCAGTGCTAGTCACGGAGCTAACTATGGCTACACCTTC. Translated, it gives CSASHGANYGYTF. The chain combines TRBV20-1 with TRBJ1-2, with D unresolved. The CDR3 sequence is 13 residues long. From germline, CDR1 is DFQATT and CDR2 SNEGSKA (reference sequence). V was clipped by 3 bases and J by 0 bases, with 8 bases between them.